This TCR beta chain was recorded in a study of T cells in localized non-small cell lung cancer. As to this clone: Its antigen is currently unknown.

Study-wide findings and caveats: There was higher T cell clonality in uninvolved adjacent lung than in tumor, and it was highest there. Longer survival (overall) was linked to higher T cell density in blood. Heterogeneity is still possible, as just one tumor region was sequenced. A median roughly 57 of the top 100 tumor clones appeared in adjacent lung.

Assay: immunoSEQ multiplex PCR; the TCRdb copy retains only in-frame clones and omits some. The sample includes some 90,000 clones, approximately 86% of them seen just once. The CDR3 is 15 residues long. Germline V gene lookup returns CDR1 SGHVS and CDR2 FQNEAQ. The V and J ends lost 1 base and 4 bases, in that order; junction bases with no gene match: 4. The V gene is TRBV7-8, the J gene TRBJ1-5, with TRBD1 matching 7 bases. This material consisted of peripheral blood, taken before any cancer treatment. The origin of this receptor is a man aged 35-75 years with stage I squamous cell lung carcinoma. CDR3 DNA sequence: TGTGCCAGCAGCTTAGGACAGGGCAAAAATCAGCCCCAGCATTTT. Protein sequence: CASSLGQGKNQPQHF.